Shown below are 31 T cell receptor beta chains from a single sample sequenced in a study of lymphopenia after photon versus proton radiotherapy. The repertoire was sequenced with immunoSEQ multiplex PCR; TCRdb's copy has only in-frame clones and lacks some. The sample includes 150,000 to 200,000 clones, less than 90% of them seen just once. Sequenced here: peripheral blood, sampled from a patient treated with photon-based radiotherapy. The receptors here all came from a man in his forties or fifties with gastric cancer.

V usage is TRBV9 and J usage is TRBJ2-7; D possibly uses TRBD1 or TRBD2 (6 bases each). This CDR3 spans 15 amino acids. The germline V gene has CDR1 SGDLS and CDR2 YYNGEE. Trimming shortened V by 3 bases and J by 5 bases, and 18 bases separated the two germline ends. The CDR3 loop reads CASSGRGDPEDEQYF. The CDR3 nucleotides read TGTGCCAGCAGCGGGAGGGGGGACCCGGAGGACGAGCAGTACTTC.

This clone was detected only once. This chain joins TRBV4-1 and TRBJ2-7; D not resolved. Per the germline V gene, CDR1 is MGHRA and CDR2 is YSYEKL. V was trimmed by 0 bases and J by 2 bases, leaving 14 bases between them. The length of the CDR3 is 16 residues. The DNA of the CDR3 is TGCGCCAGCAGCCAAGATTCGGAAGGGCCCCCCTACGAGCAGTACTTC. Protein product: CASSQDSEGPPYEQYF.

The chain uses TRBV5-1 and TRBJ2-2; 12 nucleotides match TRBD2. The germline gives CDR1 SGHRS, CDR2 YFSETQ. The CDR3 runs 18 residues. Trimming cost V 4 bases and J 3 bases; bases outside gene matches: 10. DNA of the CDR3: TGCGCCAGCAGCCTAATGAGACTAGCGGGAGACTACACCGGGGAGCTGTTTTTT. This codes for CASSLMRLAGDYTGELFF.

V and J are TRBV10-1 and TRBJ2-2; possible D gene TRBD2, 5 bases. V was trimmed by 0 bases and J by 5 bases, leaving 13 bases between them. The CDR3 has 16 amino acids. Per germline, CDR1 WNHNN and CDR2 SYGVQD (reference sequence). CDR3 bases: TGCGCCAGCAGTGAGTCGAGAGGGCCGGGGACCGGGGAGCTGTTTTTT. Translating gives CASSESRGPGTGELFF.

This clone was counted once. The gene calls are TRBV2 and TRBJ2-1; 8 bases align to TRBD2. Germline CDR1 SNHLY, CDR2 FYNNEI. The CDR3 has 15 residues. Losses at the gene ends were 7 bases for V and 7 bases for J; bases not matched to a gene: 12. The CDR3 bases are TGTGCCAGCAACCTCCTAGCGGGCCCTTGGAATGAGCAGTTCTTC. This gives the protein CASNLLAGPWNEQFF.

The chain employs TRBV6-5 and TRBJ1-5, with D tentatively TRBD1 (5 bases). Looked up from germline, CDR1 is MNHEY and CDR2 is SVGAGI. This CDR3 region has 14 residues. Trimming removed 2 bases at V and 6 bases at J, with 11 bases between. CDR3 protein: CASSYGQGFQPQHF. The CDR3 DNA reads TGTGCCAGCAGTTACGGGCAGGGCTTTCAGCCCCAGCATTTT.

The gene calls are TRBV6-5 and TRBJ2-4, with 9 bases that match TRBD1. From germline, CDR1 is MNHEY and CDR2 SVGAGI. The CDR3 is 16 residues long. With V trimmed by 2 bases and J by 2 bases, 4 bases remained unmatched. The CDR3 is CASSYGQGLTKNIQYF. CDR3 DNA sequence: TGTGCCAGCAGTTACGGACAGGGGCTAACCAAAAACATTCAGTACTTC.

The V gene is TRBV6-5, the J gene TRBJ1-1; possible D gene TRBD1, 6 bases. Germline assignment: CDR1 MNHEY and CDR2 SVGAGI. Trimming removed 0 bases at V and 4 bases at J, with 15 bases between. The CDR3 extends over 16 amino acids. CDR3 coding DNA: TGTGCCAGCAGTTACTCGGGGTCGCAGGGGCCCACTGAAGCTTTCTTT. Translating gives CASSYSGSQGPTEAFF.

The rearrangement links TRBV5-1 to TRBJ1-5, with 8 nucleotides matching TRBD1. Trimming took 3 bases from V and 4 from J; bases not matched to a gene: 3. This CDR3 is built from 14 residues. Looked up from germline, CDR1 is SGHRS and CDR2 is YFSETQ. The CDR3 protein is CASSSGQVNQPQHF. As DNA, the CDR3 is TGCGCCAGCAGCTCGGGACAGGTGAATCAGCCCCAGCATTTT.

This clone was seen a single time. The chain is built from TRBV6-6 and TRBJ2-1; 11 bases are a match to TRBD2. Germline V gene data show CDR1 as MNHNY and CDR2 as SVGAGI (reference sequence). V lost 6 bases to trimming and J lost 6 bases; unmatched junction nucleotides: 7. The CDR3 has 15 amino acids. DNA of the CDR3: TGTGCCAGCAGCTCCGGGACTAGCGGATCCAATGAGCAGTTCTTC. Translating it yields CASSSGTSGSNEQFF.

J is TRBJ1-3 and V is TRBV19, with 7 bases matching TRBD1. This CDR3 is built from 16 residues. The V gene's germline CDR1 is LNHDA and CDR2 SQIVND (reference sequence). The junction had 9 bases not matched to a gene; V was cut back by 7 bases and J by 0 bases. The CDR3 here is CASKDRYLSSGNTIYF. CDR3 coding DNA: TGTGCCAGTAAGGACAGGTACCTCAGCTCTGGAAACACCATATATTTT. The full variable domain, with the rest looked up from reference TRBV19 and TRBJ1-3, is DGGITQSPKYLFRKEGQNVTLSCEQNLNHDAMYWYRQDPGQGLRLIYYSQIVNDFQKGDIAEGYSVSREKKESFPLTVTSAQKNPTAFYLCASKDRYLSSGNTIYFGEGSWLTVV.

This rearrangement joins TRBV28 to TRBJ1-5; D not resolved. From germline, CDR1 is MDHEN and CDR2 SYDVKM. The germline V and J ends were trimmed by 6 bases and 1 base, with 13 bases remaining between them. The CDR3 spans 15 residues. CDR3 DNA: TGTGCCAGCAGCCTAAGGGCGCCAAGCAATCAGCCCCAGCATTTT. Its translation: CASSLRAPSNQPQHF.

The rearrangement joins TRBV6-5 to TRBJ2-7; a weak D match, TRBD1 (6 bases). V was cut by 5 bases and J by 2 bases, with 13 bases left in between. The CDR3 totals 14 residues. Germline V CDR1 and CDR2: MNHEY, SVGAGI. CDR3 sequence: CASSLHRETYEQYF. The CDR3 DNA reads as TGTGCCAGCAGTCTTCACAGGGAAACCTACGAGCAGTACTTC.

This chain links TRBV19 with TRBJ1-5, with a weak D call TRBD1 (6 bases). Per germline, CDR1 LNHDA and CDR2 SQIVND (reference sequence). V shed 6 bases and J shed 3 bases, with 18 bases lying between them. The CDR3 extends over 16 amino acids. CDR3 nucleotides: TGTGCCAGTAGCACCTCCCCGACAGGCCTCAATCAGCCCCAGCATTTT. This codes for CASSTSPTGLNQPQHF.

The rearrangement joins TRBV19 to TRBJ2-2; no clear D. The germline gives CDR1 LNHDA, CDR2 SQIVND (reference sequence). V lost 3 bases, J lost 0 bases, and 5 bases lay in between. This CDR3 has 14 residues. The CDR3 DNA is TGTGCCAGTAGTATGTTCGCGAACACCGGGGAGCTGTTTTTT. It translates to CASSMFANTGELFF.

The chain links TRBV9 to TRBJ1-1; 9 nucleotides agree with TRBD1. Trimming at V came to 4 bases and at J to 0 bases, leaving 10 bases not matched to a gene. This CDR3 has 17 amino acids. Germline loops: CDR1 SGDLS, CDR2 YYNGEE. The CDR3 loop reads CASSPETGGTLNTEAFF. CDR3 bases: TGTGCCAGCAGCCCAGAGACAGGGGGAACTCTGAACACTGAAGCTTTCTTT.

V gene TRBV11-3 combines with J gene TRBJ1-1; TRBD1 is a possible D gene (5 bases). The ends were cut back, 5 bases at V and 3 bases at J, with 10 bases in the middle. Germline V gene sequence: CDR1 SGHNT, CDR2 YENEEA. This CDR3 contains 13 residues. The CDR3 nucleotides are TGTGCCAGCAGCCCGCAAGGGGACACTGAAGCTTTCTTT. Translation gives CASSPQGDTEAFF.

The V gene is TRBV9, the J gene TRBJ1-1; D gene unclear. From germline, CDR1 is SGDLS and CDR2 YYNGEE. This CDR3 is 13 amino acids long. V lost 4 bases to trimming and J lost 5 bases, with 12 bases between them. The CDR3 DNA reads TGTGCCAGCAGCTCACCCGTGGGTACTGAAGCTTTCTTT. This sequence encodes CASSSPVGTEAFF.

Concerning this clone itself: The same CDR3 arises from other DNA sequences in this sample as well. This chain links TRBV5-1 with TRBJ1-2; D ambiguous. Trimming took 0 bases from V and 2 from J, leaving 5 bases between them. The CDR3 length is 13 residues. From germline, CDR1 is SGHRS and CDR2 YFSETQ. CDR3 nucleotide sequence: TGCGCCAGCAGCTTGGGTACAAACTATGGCTACACCTTC. Amino acids: CASSLGTNYGYTF.

This sequence joins TRBV7-9 and TRBJ2-3, with 7 bases aligning to TRBD1. The CDR3 contains 15 residues. The V gene end was trimmed by 5 bases and the J gene end by 2 bases; junction bases not matched to a gene: 7. The germline CDR1 and CDR2 sequences are SEHNR and FQNEAQ (reference sequence). CDR3 in amino acids: CASSPGTDTTDTQYF. DNA for the CDR3: TGTGCCAGCAGCCCAGGGACAGACACCACAGATACGCAGTATTTT. The whole variable domain, remainder taken from reference TRBV7-9 and TRBJ2-3, is DTGVSQNPRHKITKRGQNVTFRCDPISEHNRLYWYRQTLGQGPEFLTYFQNEAQLEKSRLLSDRFSAERPKGSFSTLEIQRTEQGDSAMYLCASSPGTDTTDTQYFGPGTRLTVL.

The chain is built from TRBV29-1 and TRBJ2-7; D might be TRBD1 (6 bases). The CDR3 spans 14 residues. The germline V gene encodes CDR1 SQVTM and CDR2 ANQGSEA. Trimming removed 1 base from V and 1 base from J, with 11 bases in between. In nucleotides, the CDR3 is TGCAGCGTTGAAGCAGGGGAGAAATCCTACGAGCAGTACTTC. Translation gives CSVEAGEKSYEQYF.

The chain carries TRBV28 and TRBJ2-7, with D possibly matching TRBD2 (6 bases). V was trimmed by 2 bases and J by 4 bases, leaving 24 bases between them. The CDR3 has 18 amino acids. The germline V gene has CDR1 MDHEN and CDR2 SYDVKM. CDR3 residues: CASSLIFPFTGAGYEQYF. The CDR3 coding sequence is TGTGCCAGCAGTTTAATCTTCCCCTTTACGGGAGCAGGATACGAGCAGTACTTC.

The V call is TRBV10-3, the J call TRBJ2-5; D is tentatively TRBD1 or TRBD2 (5 bases each). Germline V CDR1 and CDR2: ENHRY, SYGVKD. This CDR3 is 16 amino acids long. V was pared by 3 bases and J by 3 bases, with 17 bases between. CDR3 bases: TGTGCCATCAGTGATAATATGGCAAGGGGAGAAGAGACCCAGTACTTC. Protein product: CAISDNMARGEETQYF.

The CDR3 DNA reads TGTGCCAGCTCACCGACGTTACCCGACGAGCAGTACTTC. This encodes CASSPTLPDEQYF. This chain uses TRBV18 with TRBJ2-7; no clear D gene. This CDR3 has 13 amino acids. Per the germline V gene, CDR1 is KGHSH and CDR2 is LQKENI. V was pared by 3 bases and J by 5 bases, with 11 bases between.

This clone was counted between two and nine times. V and J are TRBV5-4 and TRBJ1-1, with a tentative D call TRBD1 (6 bases). The ends were cut back, 4 bases at V and 4 bases at J, with 11 bases in the middle. The germline CDR1 and CDR2 sequences are SGHNT and YYREEE (reference sequence). The CDR3 runs 13 residues. In DNA, the CDR3 is TGTGCCAGCAGCCAAGGGGGGACCACTGAAGCTTTCTTT. The encoded protein is CASSQGGTTEAFF.

The V and J genes are TRBV10-3 and TRBJ2-1; 7 nucleotides agree with TRBD2. The V segment lost 5 bases and the J segment 0 bases; nucleotides outside the gene matches: 7. The length of the CDR3 is 16 residues. Germline V gives CDR1 ENHRY, CDR2 SYGVKD. The CDR3 DNA reads TGTGCCATCAGTCCGAGGGGCGGGAGCTCCTACAATGAGCAGTTCTTC. This gives the protein CAISPRGGSSYNEQFF.

The CDR3 loop is CANPTGGPRWQYF. CDR3 nucleotide sequence: TGTGCCAACCCGACAGGGGGCCCGCGATGGCAGTACTTC. The chain combines TRBV27 with TRBJ2-7, with TRBD1 matching over 10 bases. V dropped 10 bases and J dropped 9; count of bases not matched to a gene: 12. This CDR3 region has 13 residues. Per germline, CDR1 MNHEY and CDR2 SMNVEV (reference sequence).

J is TRBJ1-2 and V is TRBV5-1, with a weak D call TRBD1 (6 bases). Trimming pared 4 bases from V and 4 bases from J, leaving 17 bases between. The CDR3 spans 15 residues. The V gene's germline CDR1 is SGHRS and CDR2 YFSETQ. This chain's CDR3 is CASSPDSLGLYGYTF. In DNA, the CDR3 is TGCGCCAGCAGCCCGGACAGTCTCGGACTCTATGGCTACACCTTC.

For the CDR3, the DNA is TGTGCCAGCAGCCGATGGGATGACAGTATGGCGGTGCAGTACTTC. This codes for CASSRWDDSMAVQYF. The chain is built from TRBV28 and TRBJ2-7, with D maybe TRBD1 (5 bases). The V and J ends lost 6 bases and 9 bases respectively, with 24 bases between them. The CDR3 is made up of 15 amino acids. Germline values: CDR1 MDHEN, CDR2 SYDVKM.

This chain joins TRBV11-1 and TRBJ1-1, with 10 nucleotides matching TRBD1. V was clipped by 5 bases and J by 10 bases; unmatched bases: 10. Per the germline V gene, CDR1 is SGHAT and CDR2 is FQDESV (reference sequence). The CDR3 extends over 14 amino acids. The CDR3 region has the DNA TGTGCCAGCAGCACGGGACAGGGGTTGAATGGAGCTTTCTTT. This translates into CASSTGQGLNGAFF.

The chain has TRBV5-1 and TRBJ1-1, with 11 bases that match TRBD1. Germline V gives CDR1 SGHRS, CDR2 YFSETQ. J gave up 6 bases and V 4 bases, and 14 bases lay outside the gene matches. The length of the CDR3 is 17 residues. In nucleotides, the CDR3 is TGCGCCAGCAGCATGACCGGGACAGGGGGAACCAACGCTGAAGCTTTCTTT. It codes for CASSMTGTGGTNAEAFF.